The entry below describes one T cell receptor beta chain. The sample originates from a study of control samples from healthy donors and cancer patients. Sequencing used immunoSEQ multiplex PCR; TCRdb keeps in-frame clones, though not all of them. The sample consists of fewer than 25,000 clones, about 83% of them appearing once. The CDR3 loop spans 15 amino acids. The germline V and J ends were trimmed by 4 bases and 2 bases, with 12 bases remaining between them. Germline V CDR1 and CDR2: PRHDT, FYEKMQ (reference sequence). The receptor comes from a man aged 55 to 70 with head and neck cancer. The chain recombines TRBV13 with TRBJ2-1; D perhaps matches TRBD1 (6 bases). The specimen sequenced was PBMCs. CDR3 in DNA: TGTGCCAGCAGCTCTTCAGGGGCCCCCTACAATGAGCAGTTCTTC. Encoded protein: CASSSSGAPYNEQFF.